The 29 T cell receptor beta chains presented below share a single source sample, sequenced in a study of early T cells in non-severe SARS-CoV-2 infection (dated by TCRdb to 2020 to 2022). The protocol used for the library was 5' RACE. The instrument was a NextSeq 500. Using fastp at Q25 and MiXCR, TCRdb reprocessed the public reads and kept productive beta chains. Each CDR3 protein gets just one entry, which takes the most common genes and DNA from the rows behind it. The sample data list roughly 97,000 distinct CDR3 sequences, and 9.5% to 11% of these were observed just once. 4.7% of the sample lies in the top ten. The input for sequencing was whole blood, taken at baseline. The source of these receptors is an adult who was a healthcare worker with PCR-confirmed SARS-CoV-2 infection or an uninfected control (not recorded which).

This clonotype was detected a few times. This chain joins TRBV28 and TRBJ2-1, with 9 bases lining up with TRBD2. Germline CDR1 MDHEN, CDR2 SYDVKM. V was clipped by 6 bases and J by 10 bases; unmatched bases: 7. This CDR3 spans 13 amino acids. The CDR3: CASRETSGFEQFF. CDR3 coding DNA: TGTGCCAGCAGAGAGACTAGCGGATTCGAGCAGTTCTTC.

This chain uses TRBV9 with TRBJ2-1; 12 bases fit TRBD2. CDR1 is SGDLS, CDR2 YYNGEE, per germline. With 3 bases clipped from V and 6 bases from J, the junction kept 4 bases outside the gene matches. This CDR3 comprises 15 residues. CDR3 in amino acids: CASSALAGGGNEQFF. The DNA for the CDR3 is TGTGCCAGCAGCGCACTAGCGGGAGGAGGCAATGAGCAGTTCTTC.

This clonotype was picked up a small number of times. The V and J genes are TRBV6-2 or TRBV6-3 and TRBJ2-1; TRBD2 agrees at 11 bases. The V and J ends lost 6 bases and 4 bases, in that order; junction bases with no gene match: 5. From germline, CDR1 is MNHEY and CDR2 SVGEGT. This CDR3 is built from 15 residues. CDR3: CASRNSGRDYNEQFF. The CDR3 DNA reads TGTGCCAGCAGGAATAGCGGGAGGGATTACAATGAGCAGTTCTTC.

This clonotype came up many times. The V gene is TRBV15, the J gene TRBJ1-1; the match to TRBD1 covers 7 bases. This CDR3 has 15 residues. After removal of 3 bases from V and 1 base from J, the junction contained 5 bases not matched to a gene. CDR1 and CDR2 (germline): LNHNV, YYDKDF (reference sequence). The CDR3 spells CATSRTRGRNTEAFF. DNA of the CDR3: TGTGCCACCAGCAGGACCAGGGGGAGGAACACTGAAGCTTTCTTT.

This clonotype has only a few counts. V usage is TRBV7-2 and J usage is TRBJ2-6; 8 bases align to TRBD1. Germline V gene lookup returns CDR1 SGHTA and CDR2 FQGNSA. The CDR3 sequence is 18 residues long. V was pared by 4 bases and J by 0 bases, with 8 bases of the junction left unmatched. The CDR3 here is CASSSRTGRISGANVLTF. The CDR3 region has the DNA TGTGCCAGCAGCTCCCGGACAGGGCGAATCTCTGGGGCCAACGTCCTGACTTTC.

This rearrangement joins TRBV20-1 to TRBJ2-1; 9 bases match TRBD2. The CDR3 loop spans 14 amino acids. Germline loops: CDR1 DFQATT, CDR2 SNEGSKA (reference sequence). Trimming removed 6 bases from V and 5 bases from J; junction bases left unmatched: 8. The CDR3 loop is CSALSGGLDNEQFF. DNA of the CDR3: TGCAGTGCCCTCAGCGGGGGGCTTGACAATGAGCAGTTCTTC.

Comments on this clonotype: This CDR3 fails to terminate in the conserved phenylalanine or tryptophan, so it likely reflects a read error. The chain joins TRBV6-5 to TRBJ2-3, with 11 bases aligning to TRBD1. This CDR3 region has 18 residues. Trimming took 5 bases from V and 1 from J; bases not matched to a gene: 11. CDR1 MNHEY and CDR2 SVGAGI come from the germline V gene. CDR3 sequence (DNA): TGTGCCAGCAGTCGCGGCGGGACAGGGGGTTGGGGCACAGATACGCAGTATTTG. Translation: CASSRGGTGGWGTDTQYL.

The rearrangement links TRBV24-1 to TRBJ2-7; D is undetermined. The length of the CDR3 is 14 residues. Germline-derived CDR1 and CDR2 are KGHDR and SFDVKD. V lost 0 bases to trimming and J lost 3 bases, with 8 bases between them. CDR3 coding DNA: TGTGCCACCAGTGATTTGACAAGCTACTACGAGCAGTACTTC. Translated: CATSDLTSYYEQYF.

V and J are TRBV27 and TRBJ2-5; perhaps D is TRBD1 or TRBD2 (6 bases each). Germline V gives CDR1 MNHEY, CDR2 SMNVEV (reference sequence). The germline V and J ends were trimmed by 5 bases and 2 bases, with 18 bases remaining between them. The CDR3 loop spans 16 amino acids. The CDR3 protein is CASSLRGGAGQETQYF. CDR3 DNA: TGTGCCAGCAGTCTCAGGGGAGGAGCTGGTCAAGAGACCCAGTACTTC.

This clonotype was seen more than once but under ten times. V usage is TRBV19 and J usage is TRBJ1-4; the D is unclear. Per the germline V gene, CDR1 is LNHDA and CDR2 is SQIVND (reference sequence). The CDR3 contains 13 residues. The V gene lost 6 bases and the J gene lost 6 bases, with 11 bases spanning the gap. CDR3 protein: CASSFKRDEKLFF. The CDR3 DNA is TGTGCCAGTAGCTTTAAGCGGGATGAAAAACTGTTTTTT. Based on the CDR3 plus reference TRBV19 and TRBJ1-4, the full variable domain is DGGITQSPKYLFRKEGQNVTLSCEQNLNHDAMYWYRQDPGQGLRLIYYSQIVNDFQKGDIAEGYSVSREKKESFPLTVTSAQKNPTAFYLCASSFKRDEKLFFGSGTQLSVL.

This clonotype was detected ten times or more. The genes are TRBV29-1 and TRBJ1-1; D remains unclear. CDR3 size: 14 residues. V was cut by 5 bases and J by 0 bases, with 13 bases left in between. Germline assignment: CDR1 SQVTM and CDR2 ANQGSEA. CDR3 amino acids: CSVWTAYLNTEAFF. CDR3 DNA sequence: TGCAGCGTTTGGACGGCGTATTTGAACACTGAAGCTTTCTTT. Together with reference TRBV29-1 and TRBJ1-1, the CDR3 gives the full variable domain: SAVISQKPSRDICQRGTSLTIQCQVDSQVTMMFWYRQQPGQSLTLIATANQGSEATYESGFVIDKFPISRPNLTFSTLTVSNMSPEDSSIYLCSVWTAYLNTEAFFGQGTRLTVV.

The J gene is TRBJ2-4, the V gene TRBV20-1; the match to TRBD2 covers 10 bases. Germline V gene lookup returns CDR1 DFQATT and CDR2 SNEGSKA (reference sequence). After removal of 3 bases from V and 0 bases from J, the junction contained 2 bases not matched to a gene. The CDR3 is 15 amino acids. CDR3 residues: CSARGLATAKNIQYF. CDR3 nucleotide sequence: TGCAGTGCTAGGGGACTAGCGACAGCCAAAAACATTCAGTACTTC.

This clonotype was seen at least ten times. This sequence joins TRBV20-1 and TRBJ2-3, with 8 bases aligning to TRBD1. CDR1 and CDR2 (germline): DFQATT, SNEGSKA (reference sequence). The CDR3 totals 17 residues. V was clipped by 4 bases and J by 3 bases; unmatched bases: 15. The CDR3 DNA reads TGCAGTGCTACATTAAGAGACGGACAGGGTATAACAGATACGCAGTATTTT. It encodes CSATLRDGQGITDTQYF.

V is TRBV29-1 and J is TRBJ1-4, with a possible D match to TRBD1 (5 bases). With 1 base removed from V and 8 bases from J, the gap between germline ends came to 11 bases. The CDR3 loop spans 13 amino acids. The V gene's germline CDR1 is SQVTM and CDR2 ANQGSEA. CDR3 sequence reads: CSVEGREREKLFF. The CDR3 coding sequence is TGCAGCGTTGAAGGCAGGGAGCGCGAAAAACTGTTTTTT.

This clonotype came up a few times. V and J are TRBV3-1 and TRBJ1-5; D is undetermined. V lost 3 bases to trimming and J lost 5 bases, with 5 bases between them. This CDR3 contains 12 residues. Germline-derived CDR1 and CDR2 are LGHDT and YNNKEL (reference sequence). In nucleotides, the CDR3 is TGTGCCAGCAGCCACCAAGATCAGCCCCAGCATTTT. Residues: CASSHQDQPQHF.

This clonotype was seen at least ten times. This chain links TRBV7-9 with TRBJ2-3; 10 nucleotides line up with TRBD1. Germline V gene data show CDR1 as SEHNR and CDR2 as FQNEAQ (reference sequence). V shed 5 bases, J shed 5 bases, and the junction held 10 bases outside the gene matches. This CDR3 spans 16 amino acids. CDR3: CASSPRGQGLVDTQYF. DNA for the CDR3: TGTGCCAGCAGCCCACGGGGACAGGGGTTGGTAGATACGCAGTATTTT.

The V and J genes are TRBV20-1 and TRBJ2-5; 7 nucleotides align to TRBD1. Germline V gene sequence: CDR1 DFQATT, CDR2 SNEGSKA (reference sequence). CDR3 length: 14 residues. With 3 bases clipped from V and 2 bases from J, the junction kept 6 bases outside the gene matches. The CDR3 coding sequence is TGCAGTGCTAGCTTGACAGGGCTTCAAGAGACCCAGTACTTC. This gives the protein CSASLTGLQETQYF.

There are a few counts of this clonotype. V is TRBV20-1 and J is TRBJ1-6, with D perhaps TRBD1 (5 bases). The CDR3 covers 13 residues. V was pared by 6 bases and J by 7 bases, with 13 bases between. Germline assignment: CDR1 DFQATT and CDR2 SNEGSKA (reference sequence). The CDR3 here is CSAREFRNSPLHF. The CDR3 region has the DNA TGCAGTGCCAGGGAATTTAGGAATTCACCCCTCCACTTT.

This chain uses TRBV12-3 or TRBV12-4 with TRBJ2-2, with TRBD1 identical over 7 bases. CDR3 length: 15 residues. V lost 5 bases to trimming and J lost 3 bases; unmatched junction nucleotides: 6. CDR3 sequence: CASSRRTGDTGELFF. Here the CDR3 DNA reads TGTGCCAGCAGTCGCAGGACAGGTGACACCGGGGAGCTGTTTTTT.

The chain carries TRBV12-3 or TRBV12-4 and TRBJ2-5, with 7 bases lining up with TRBD1. This CDR3 is built from 15 residues. V trimming: 2 bases; J trimming: 3 bases; junction bases outside the gene matches: 6. The CDR3, as DNA: TGTGCCAGCAGTTTATCGGGACAGATAGAAGAGACCCAGTACTTC. It is translated as CASSLSGQIEETQYF.

Only a few counts were recorded for this clonotype. The chain carries TRBV20-1 and TRBJ2-3; a weak D match, TRBD2 (6 bases). V was shortened by 5 bases and J by 1 base, with 13 bases between the two germline ends. The CDR3 length is 14 residues. Germline-derived CDR1 and CDR2 are DFQATT and SNEGSKA (reference sequence). CDR3 sequence: CSAGTAAGTDTQYF. DNA of the CDR3: TGCAGTGCTGGGACTGCGGCGGGCACAGATACGCAGTATTTT.

This chain joins TRBV6-5 and TRBJ2-1; TRBD2 agrees at 10 bases. This CDR3 spans 15 amino acids. Germline CDR1 MNHEY, CDR2 SVGAGI. J gave up 7 bases and V 6 bases, and 9 bases lay outside the gene matches. In DNA, the CDR3 is TGTGCCAGCAGCCAAGGACTAGCGGTTCAGAATGAGCAGTTCTTC. Protein sequence: CASSQGLAVQNEQFF.

This clonotype was observed a handful of times. J is TRBJ2-3 and V is TRBV6-5; TRBD1 might be the D (5 bases). Trimming cost V 8 bases and J 4 bases, with 10 bases left between them. CDR1 MNHEY and CDR2 SVGAGI come from the germline V gene. The length of the CDR3 is 12 residues. The CDR3 is CASFRQPDTQYF. The DNA of the CDR3 is TGTGCCAGCTTTAGACAGCCAGATACGCAGTATTTT.

This clonotype was counted only a few times. V gene TRBV5-1 combines with J gene TRBJ2-3; TRBD2 agrees at 11 bases. CDR3 length: 15 amino acids. Trimming removed 3 bases from V and 4 bases from J; junction bases left unmatched: 4. Germline V gives CDR1 SGHRS, CDR2 YFSETQ. The CDR3 loop is CASSSGLAESDTQYF. CDR3 DNA: TGCGCCAGCAGCTCGGGACTAGCGGAATCAGATACGCAGTATTTT.

This clonotype appeared many times. This chain connects TRBV29-1 to TRBJ1-3; possibly TRBD1 for D (5 bases). The V gene's germline CDR1 is SQVTM and CDR2 ANQGSEA. The CDR3 consists of 13 residues. V lost 5 bases to trimming and J lost 3 bases, with 11 bases between them. The CDR3 DNA is TGCAGCGTTCGACGGGGGGGTGGAAACACCATATATTTT. Translation gives CSVRRGGGNTIYF. The whole variable domain, remainder taken from reference TRBV29-1 and TRBJ1-3, is SAVISQKPSRDICQRGTSLTIQCQVDSQVTMMFWYRQQPGQSLTLIATANQGSEATYESGFVIDKFPISRPNLTFSTLTVSNMSPEDSSIYLCSVRRGGGNTIYFGEGSWLTVV.

This clonotype was found a few times. The chain employs TRBV5-1 and TRBJ2-7, with 7 bases aligning to TRBD2. The CDR3 totals 11 residues. Per the germline V gene, CDR1 is SGHRS and CDR2 is YFSETQ. Unmatched junction bases numbered 1, after V lost 3 bases and J lost 7 bases. In DNA, the CDR3 is TGCGCCAGCAGCTGGCGGGGGGAGCAGTACTTC. The encoded protein is CASSWRGEQYF. The full variable domain, completed using reference TRBV5-1 and TRBJ2-7, is KAGVTQTPRYLIKTRGQQVTLSCSPISGHRSVSWYQQTPGQGLQFLFEYFSETQRNKGNFPGRFSGRQFSNSRSEMNVSTLELGDSALYLCASSWRGEQYFGPGTRLTVT.

This clonotype came up many times. The V call is TRBV5-1, the J call TRBJ1-2; possibly TRBD1 for D (6 bases). Trimming stripped 0 bases from V and 7 bases from J, with 16 bases between. The CDR3 consists of 15 residues. The germline CDR1 and CDR2 sequences are SGHRS and YFSETQ. The CDR3 loop reads CASSLEISGAGGYTF. Written as DNA, the CDR3 is TGCGCCAGCAGCTTGGAGATTTCAGGGGCGGGTGGCTACACCTTC.

V and J are TRBV20-1 and TRBJ2-7; 9 bases agree with TRBD2. Trimming removed 7 bases from V and 5 bases from J; junction bases left unmatched: 15. Germline V CDR1 and CDR2: DFQATT, SNEGSKA (reference sequence). There are 15 residues in the CDR3. The CDR3 nucleotides read TGCAGTGTCCGAGTGTGGAGCGGGAGGATCGACGAGCAGTACTTC. This sequence encodes CSVRVWSGRIDEQYF.

The J gene is TRBJ1-3, the V gene TRBV7-9; maybe TRBD1 (6 bases). V was clipped by 1 base and J by 7 bases, with 20 bases between them. CDR3 length equals 17 residues. Germline CDR1 SEHNR, CDR2 FQNEAQ (reference sequence). The CDR3 DNA is TGTGCCAGCAGCTTAGTGGCCGGGGGCCGTCAGGTGAACACCATATATTTT. Its translation is CASSLVAGGRQVNTIYF.